Listed below are T cell receptor beta chains from one sample, sequenced in a study of Ad26.COV2.S vaccination and SARS-CoV-2 variants. Sequenced by immunoSEQ multiplex PCR; TCRdb stores in-frame clones only, minus some. The sample carries 300,000 to 500,000 clones, less than 90% recorded once. Sequenced material: peripheral blood, taken in a trial of Ad26.COV2.S vaccine versus placebo. All receptors come from a person aged 18 to 59 who received the Ad26.COV2.S COVID-19 vaccine or a placebo. Both conserved end residues are part of each CDR3. Each record gives: J gene, V gene, clone size, D gene, CDR3 protein, CDR3 DNA. D genes are given only for firm matches. Not all rows give a size; the values are once, few, many and, for expanded clones, a class.

TRBJ1-2,TRBV6-6,-,-,CASSYGQSGGYTF,TGTGCCAGCAGTTACGGACAGTCTGGCGGCTACACCTTC
TRBJ2-2,TRBV14,-,TRBD1,CASSQDTGDTGELFF,TGTGCCAGCAGCCAAGATACAGGGGACACCGGGGAGCTGTTTTTT
TRBJ1-1,TRBV6-2/TRBV6-3,-,-,CASSPGQNTEAFF,TGTGCCAGCAGCCCGGGACAGAACACTGAAGCTTTCTTT
TRBJ1-4,TRBV6-5,-,TRBD1,CATSGTAYEKLFF,TGTGCCACCTCCGGGACAGCTTATGAAAAACTGTTTTTT
TRBJ2-7,TRBV7-9,many,-,CASSVNKGHSSYEQYF,TGTGCCAGCAGCGTAAACAAGGGACACAGCTCCTACGAGCAGTACTTC
TRBJ1-2,TRBV19,-,-,CASSMVVRTNYGYTF,TGTGCCAGTAGTATGGTCGTCAGGACCAACTATGGCTACACCTTC
TRBJ1-1,TRBV7-9,-,TRBD1,CASSKVRGPLGTEAFF,TGTGCCAGCAGCAAAGTCAGGGGGCCGCTGGGCACTGAAGCTTTCTTT
TRBJ2-7,TRBV5-4,-,-,CASSLSWVGTQYF,TGTGCCAGCAGCTTGTCATGGGTCGGTACGCAGTACTTC
TRBJ1-3,TRBV7-5,-,-,CVRSTIDSGNTIYF,TGTGTCAGAAGCACTATCGACTCTGGAAACACCATATATTTT
TRBJ2-7,TRBV11-2,-,TRBD1,CASSSLTGGLDEQYF,TGTGCCAGCAGCTCATTGACAGGGGGGCTCGACGAGCAGTACTTC
TRBJ2-1,TRBV12-3/TRBV12-4,-,-,CASSFLVYNEQFF,TGTGCCAGCAGTTTTCTGGTCTACAATGAGCAGTTCTTC
TRBJ2-5,TRBV3-1/TRBV3-2,-,-,CASSQVNVKQETQYF,TGTGCCAGCAGCCAAGTAAACGTCAAGCAAGAGACCCAGTACTTC
TRBJ1-2,TRBV13,-,TRBD1,CASSLDRGLYGYTF,TGTGCCAGCAGCCTCGACAGGGGCCTCTATGGCTACACCTTC
TRBJ2-7,TRBV29-1,-,TRBD1,CSGGTGDAPQYF,TGCAGCGGGGGGACAGGGGATGCCCCCCAGTACTTC
TRBJ1-2,TRBV28,-,-,CAVPRDGYGYTF,TGTGCCGTACCCCGGGACGGCTATGGCTACACCTTC
TRBJ2-3,TRBV7-2,-,TRBD2,CASSTSGGEYTQYF,TGTGCCAGCAGTACTAGCGGGGGCGAGTATACGCAGTATTTT
TRBJ1-5,TRBV19,-,-,CASRIQGDQPQHF,TGTGCCAGTAGGATACAGGGTGACCAGCCCCAGCATTTT
TRBJ2-1,TRBV7-7,once,-,CASSLAHGDEQFF,TGTGCCAGCAGCTTAGCGCACGGGGATGAGCAGTTCTTC
TRBJ2-7,TRBV7-9,-,-,CASSATHQAASYEQYF,TGTGCCAGCAGCGCAACCCATCAGGCAGCGTCCTACGAGCAGTACTTC
TRBJ2-3,TRBV7-9,-,-,CASSTRDPPVYGTQYF,TGTGCCAGCAGCACCCGGGACCCCCCCGTTTACGGTACGCAGTATTTT
TRBJ1-2,TRBV9,few,-,CASSASPRGRNYGYTF,TGTGCCAGCAGCGCGTCGCCCCGGGGCCGAAACTATGGCTACACCTTC
TRBJ1-2,TRBV6-5,few,-,CASSRQASVYGYTF,TGTGCCAGCAGCCGTCAGGCTTCGGTGTATGGCTACACCTTC
TRBJ2-7,TRBV11-2,-,-,CASSLVADRLSSYEQYF,TGTGCCAGCAGCTTAGTAGCCGACAGGCTCAGCTCCTACGAGCAGTACTTC
TRBJ2-7,TRBV6-1,once,-,CASSEPNYEQYF,TGTGCCAGCAGTGAACCAAACTACGAGCAGTACTTC
TRBJ1-4,TRBV10-3,once,TRBD1,CAISGGQGEEKLFF,TGTGCCATCAGTGGGGGACAGGGGGAAGAAAAACTGTTTTTT
TRBJ2-5,TRBV6-5,-,-,CASSYSGLQETQYF,TGTGCCAGCAGTTACTCAGGACTGCAAGAGACCCAGTACTTC
TRBJ2-7,TRBV11-3,-,-,CASSRGHTYEQYF,TGTGCCAGCAGCCGCGGACACACCTACGAGCAGTACTTC
TRBJ1-1,TRBV5-1,-,-,CASRAELNTEAFF,TGCGCCAGCAGGGCAGAGTTGAACACTGAAGCTTTCTTT
TRBJ1-4,TRBV5-1,-,-,CASSMVLPSEKLFF,TGCGCCAGCAGCATGGTCCTTCCTTCGGAAAAACTGTTTTTT
TRBJ1-6,TRBV7-8,-,-,CASSSRRLNSPLHF,TGTGCCAGCAGCTCGCGACGGCTTAATTCACCCCTCCACTTT
TRBJ2-7,TRBV2,-,-,CATAGQRFEQYF,TGTGCCACCGCGGGACAGAGGTTCGAGCAGTACTTC
TRBJ1-1,TRBV19,-,TRBD1,CASSMFPGQGGDTEAFF,TGTGCCAGTAGTATGTTTCCGGGACAGGGAGGGGACACTGAAGCTTTCTTT
TRBJ2-2,TRBV12-5,-,TRBD2,CASGLDGRDTGELFF,TGTGCTAGTGGTTTGGACGGGAGGGACACCGGGGAGCTGTTTTTT
TRBJ2-6,TRBV6-1,-,-,CASSDGVSEANVLTF,TGTGCCAGCAGTGATGGAGTCTCCGAGGCCAACGTCCTGACTTTC
TRBJ2-1,TRBV2,-,TRBD2,CASIAGGNYNEQFF,TGTGCCAGCATTGCGGGGGGGAACTACAATGAGCAGTTCTTC